Listed below are T cell receptor beta chains from one sample, sequenced in a study of spatial heterogeneity in lung cancer. In TCRdb, the 5' RACE reads were re-called with MiXCR into one record per CDR3 protein. The sample lists some 100,000 distinct CDR3 sequences; about 12% were seen once. This material consisted of PBMCs, taken at surgery. The source is a male donor with early-stage non-small cell lung cancer. CDR3s leave out the opening cysteine and the closing phenylalanine or tryptophan. A D gene is named only where the DNA matches it firmly.

d_gene,v_gene,j_gene,CDR3aa
.,TRBV20-1,TRBJ2-2,SALPGVNTGELF
.,TRBV7-3,TRBJ2-1,ASSSTRSVEQF
.,TRBV20-1,TRBJ1-5,SARPRTNQPQH
.,TRBV29-1,TRBJ2-2,SVDIIVGGGELF
.,TRBV11-1,TRBJ2-6,ASRSGVPSGANVLT
TRBD1,TRBV7-2,TRBJ2-7,ASSLQGAPFTYEQY
.,TRBV5-1,TRBJ2-7,ASSWKRGESFWEQY
.,TRBV25-1,TRBJ2-1,ASTRTSYNEQF
TRBD2,TRBV7-9,TRBJ2-7,ASIRGTGTSGEEQY
.,TRBV12-3/TRBV12-4,TRBJ2-1,ASSFGNSGYNEQF
TRBD1,TRBV7-2,TRBJ2-1,ASSYLGQYNEQF
TRBD1,TRBV7-3,TRBJ2-7,ASSRGTGAAYEQY
TRBD2,TRBV10-3,TRBJ2-5,AISDIRGREETQY
TRBD1,TRBV24-1,TRBJ2-1,ATSDPTGGRYNEQF
.,TRBV18,TRBJ2-2,ASSPTSNTGELF
.,TRBV9,TRBJ2-3,ASSGLGASADTQY
TRBD1,TRBV6-1,TRBJ1-4,ASSSNWAGGGKLF
.,TRBV12-3/TRBV12-4,TRBJ2-3,ASSGYDTQY